These T cell receptor beta chains were read from a single sample in a study of T cell changes during pregnancy in multiple sclerosis. Using immunoSEQ multiplex PCR, the repertoire was profiled, and TCRdb retains in-frame clones only, with some absent. Here the sample spans about 64,000 clones, around 96% being singletons. The input for sequencing was CD8+ T cells from peripheral blood mononuclear cells, taken after pregnancy. The receptors derive from a female donor with multiple sclerosis, enrolled in a pregnancy study. CDR3s include the opening cysteine and the closing phenylalanine or tryptophan. The D gene is left open where the match is weak. The size entry is marked missing in some rows and otherwise reads once, few, many or a size class.

>.|TRBJ2-3|TRBD2|TRBV9
TGTGCCAGCAGCGAAGCGGGAGGGCCGAGTAGTGTTGCAGATACGCAGTATTTT
CASSEAGGPSSVADTQYF
>.|TRBJ2-7|.|TRBV5-6
TGTGCCAGCAGCTTGAGTCAGGGCTCTTGGTACGAGCAGTACTTC
CASSLSQGSWYEQYF
>.|TRBJ2-2|TRBD1|TRBV2
TGTGCCAGCAGTGAAGCGGGGACAGGTTCCACCGGGGAGCTGTTTTTT
CASSEAGTGSTGELFF
>.|TRBJ1-4|.|TRBV10-3
TGTGCCATCAGTGGGGAGTTCGGGGAAAAACTGTTTTTT
CAISGEFGEKLFF
>.|TRBJ1-3|.|TRBV7-9
TGTGCCAGCAGCTTAGTCCAGGGTGTAGCTGGAAACACCATATATTTT
CASSLVQGVAGNTIYF
>.|TRBJ2-1|.|TRBV9
TGTGCCAGCAGCGTAGACGGGATTTACAATGAGCAGTTCTTC
CASSVDGIYNEQFF
>.|TRBJ2-3|TRBD2|TRBV4-3
TGCGCCAGCAGCCAAGAGTCGGGCGGGAGGGCCACAGATACGCAGTATTTT
CASSQESGGRATDTQYF
>.|TRBJ1-2|.|TRBV27
TGTGCCAGCAGTTTCACAGTTTCGGAAGGGGATAACTATGGCTACACCTTC
CASSFTVSEGDNYGYTF
>.|TRBJ2-7|.|TRBV7-9
TGTGCCAGCAGCTTACAGGGGTCGGACGAGCAGTACTTC
CASSLQGSDEQYF
>.|TRBJ2-1|.|TRBV6-6
TGTGCCAGCAATCCTCACCCGGGCAATGAGCAGTTCTTC
CASNPHPGNEQFF
>.|TRBJ2-1|.|TRBV19
TGTGCCAGTAGTATGAGTTTCTACAATGAGCAGTTCTTC
CASSMSFYNEQFF
>once|TRBJ2-7|TRBD2|TRBV27
TGTGCCAGCAGCTTAACCCGACTAGCGGGAAGGTACGAGCAGTACTTC
CASSLTRLAGRYEQYF
>.|TRBJ1-4|TRBD1|TRBV7-9
TGTGCCAGCAGCGGCACACAGGGGAGTAATGAAAAACTGTTTTTT
CASSGTQGSNEKLFF